These T cell receptor beta chains were read from a single sample in a study of cytomegalovirus exposure and HLA in healthy donors. TCRdb's copy holds only in-frame clones and misses some; the assay was immunoSEQ multiplex PCR. The sample includes some 150,000 clones, around 80% of them seen just once. Sequenced material: PBMCs. These receptors all come from a woman aged 25 to 45 in good health and CMV-seropositive. CDR3s include the opening cysteine and the closing phenylalanine or tryptophan. D genes are given only for firm matches. Clone sizes are given selectively: once, few, many, or a class where the clone is expanded.

clone_size j_call v_call d_call cdr3_length cdr3_nt cdr3_aa
once TRBJ1-1 TRBV12-5 TRBD1 14 TGTGCTAGTGGTTTTTCCCGGGACAGATTCGAAGCTTTCTTT CASGFSRDRFEAFF
NA TRBJ2-2 TRBV9 NA 17 TGTGCCAGCAGCCACCGTCTTACTAGCATTAACACCGGGGAGCTGTTTTTT CASSHRLTSINTGELFF
NA TRBJ1-1 TRBV5-1 TRBD1 15 TGCGCCAGCAGCGGTCGGACAGGAGGGAACACTGAAGCTTTCTTT CASSGRTGGNTEAFF
NA TRBJ1-4 TRBV5-4 NA 16 TGTGCCAGCAGCTTGGGAGCCCCGAGAACTAATGAAAAACTGTTTTTT CASSLGAPRTNEKLFF
NA TRBJ2-5 TRBV9 TRBD2 15 TGTGCCAGCAGCGTTCAGGGACTAGATCAAGAGACCCAGTACTTC CASSVQGLDQETQYF
NA TRBJ1-4 TRBV18 NA 15 TGTGCCAGCTCACCTACAGGGTCCACTAATGAAAAACTGTTTTTT CASSPTGSTNEKLFF
few TRBJ2-3 TRBV9 NA 16 TGTGCCAGCAGCGTAGAAGGGGCAATCGCTTTAGGTACGCAGTATTTT CASSVEGAIALGTQYF
few TRBJ2-7 TRBV11-2 NA 14 TGTGCCAGCAGCTTAGGTGGTGGTCCGGACGAGCAGTACTTC CASSLGGGPDEQYF
once TRBJ1-1 TRBV19 NA 14 TGTGCCAGTAGTACCTTAGCGGGGAGTACTGAAGCTTTCTTT CASSTLAGSTEAFF
NA TRBJ1-1 TRBV6-1 TRBD1 13 TGTGCCAGCAGTGATCTACAGGGGATTGAAGCTTTCTTT CASSDLQGIEAFF
NA TRBJ2-1 TRBV10-3 NA 12 TGTGCCATCAGTGGACTTAGCGATGAGCAGTTCTTC CAISGLSDEQFF
NA TRBJ1-2 TRBV11-2 TRBD1 15 TGTGCCAGCAGCTTGGGACAGACAGGGATCTATGGCTACACCTTC CASSLGQTGIYGYTF
NA TRBJ2-7 TRBV2 TRBD1 15 TGTGCCAGCAGTTTTACGACAGGGCTGGGATACGAGCAGTACTTC CASSFTTGLGYEQYF
NA TRBJ1-5 TRBV4-1 NA 16 TGCGCCAGCAGCCTCTCGGACGGGGAGTTCAGTCAGCCCCAGCATTTT CASSLSDGEFSQPQHF
NA TRBJ1-2 TRBV7-9 NA 14 TGTGCCAGCAGCTTCGCGGAGCTCTACTATGGCTACACCTTC CASSFAELYYGYTF
NA TRBJ2-7 TRBV6-1 NA 15 TGTGCCAGCAGTGAAGGGGCCGCAGCACCCTACGAGCAGTACTTC CASSEGAAAPYEQYF
few TRBJ2-7 TRBV5-6 NA 13 TGTGCCAGCAGCCCAGGACAGCCCTACGAGCAGTACTTC CASSPGQPYEQYF
NA TRBJ2-7 TRBV18 NA 15 TGTGCCAGCTCCGATCTACCAGGCAAATCCGGCGAGCAGTACTTC CASSDLPGKSGEQYF
NA TRBJ2-3 TRBV6-6 NA 16 TGTGCCAGCAGTTACCAATCAGCGGACAGCACAGATACGCAGTATTTT CASSYQSADSTDTQYF
few TRBJ2-2 TRBV4-1 NA 14 TGCGCCAGCAGCCAAGTGATAGTCGCCGGGGAGCTGTTTTTT CASSQVIVAGELFF
NA TRBJ2-2 TRBV6-5 TRBD1 14 TGTGCCAGCAAGGGACAGGGTCCGTCCGGGGAGCTGTTTTTT CASKGQGPSGELFF
NA TRBJ2-7 TRBV7-8 TRBD2 16 TGTGCCAGCAGCATCGACGGACTAGCGGGGGAATACGAGCAGTACTTC CASSIDGLAGEYEQYF
few TRBJ1-1 TRBV9 NA 13 TGTGCCAGCAGCATAGGGGGGCGTACTGAAGCTTTCTTT CASSIGGRTEAFF